In this sample, the clone carrying this TCR beta chain turned up once. The data stem from a study of control samples from healthy donors and cancer patients. Sequenced by immunoSEQ multiplex PCR; TCRdb stores in-frame clones only, minus some. Of about 86,000 clones listed, approximately 91% are singletons. Germline assignment: CDR1 MNHNS and CDR2 SASEGT. V dropped 2 bases and J dropped 6 bases, with 11 bases sitting between them. This CDR3 has 14 residues. This TCR derives from a woman in her forties or fifties with colorectal cancer. Sequences were obtained from PBMCs. V gene TRBV6-1 combines with J gene TRBJ1-3; D may be TRBD1 (6 bases). The CDR3 protein is CASSESGGENTIYF. Written as DNA, the CDR3 is TGTGCCAGCAGTGAATCCGGGGGCGAAAACACCATATATTTT.